This T cell receptor (beta chain) emerged from a study of T cells in Graves' hyperthyroidism and ophthalmopathy. RNA transcripts yielded amplified TCR beta CDR3 regions. When the TCR CDR3 underwent first-round RT-PCR, the HTBI primer set was used. TCRdb itself ran the multiplex PCR reads through MiXCR, one entry per CDR3 protein. The sample shows 250,000 to 400,000 distinct CDR3 sequences, roughly an eighth of them seen only once. Exclusion of a patient resulted from uncontrolled infection, other autoimmune disease, pregnancy or lactation. An approximately 10 ml volume of fresh peripheral blood provided the PBMCs. There are many counts of this clonotype. The sequencing input was blood. This receptor was identified in a woman in her thirties or forties with Graves' ophthalmopathy.

CDR3 coding DNA: TGTGCCAGCAGAGAACAGGGTCGAGGTAATTCACCCCTCCACTTT. Encoded protein: CASREQGRGNSPLHF. V and J are TRBV6-1 and TRBJ1-6; D is possibly TRBD1 (6 bases). The CDR3 sequence is 15 residues long. V was cut by 6 bases and J by 6 bases, with 15 bases left in between. Germline CDR1 is MNHNS and CDR2 is SASEGT.